This is a list of T cell receptor beta chains from one sample in a study of Ad26.COV2.S vaccination and SARS-CoV-2 variants. Assay used: immunoSEQ multiplex PCR; TCRdb lists only in-frame clones, some missing. The sample contains 350,000 to 400,000 clones, around 85% of which appear only once. The sequencing used peripheral blood, collected in a trial of Ad26.COV2.S vaccine versus placebo. The receptors shown here come from a person aged 18-65 years who received the Ad26.COV2.S COVID-19 vaccine or a placebo. Each CDR3 is given with its conserved first and last residue. D genes are given only for firm matches. A clone size is listed for some rows: how often the clone was seen (once, few, many), or a class if it is expanded.

D gene: -
clone size: -
V gene: TRBV7-9
J gene: TRBJ1-3
CDR3 DNA: TGTGCCAGCACCTCGGGACCGACCATATATTTT
CDR3 protein: CASTSGPTIYF

D gene: -
clone size: -
V gene: TRBV5-4
J gene: TRBJ1-6
CDR3 DNA: TGTGCCAGCAGCCGGGAAAAACCAGGGTCTTCACCCCTCCACTTT
CDR3 protein: CASSREKPGSSPLHF

D gene: -
clone size: -
V gene: TRBV5-6
J gene: TRBJ1-1
CDR3 DNA: TGTGCCAGCAGCTTGTACTCTGAAGCTTTCTTT
CDR3 protein: CASSLYSEAFF

D gene: TRBD1
clone size: -
V gene: TRBV5-1
J gene: TRBJ2-6
CDR3 DNA: TGCGCCAGCAGCCCGCCGGGACAGGGCCTCTCTGGGGCCAACGTCCTGACTTTC
CDR3 protein: CASSPPGQGLSGANVLTF

D gene: -
clone size: -
V gene: TRBV7-2
J gene: TRBJ1-5
CDR3 DNA: TGTGCCAGCAGCTTAGGGACCGATAGCAATCAGCCCCAGCATTTT
CDR3 protein: CASSLGTDSNQPQHF

D gene: -
clone size: -
V gene: TRBV7-9
J gene: TRBJ1-2
CDR3 DNA: TGTGCCAGCAGCGAAACGGGCCAGGCGGGAGGCTACACCTTC
CDR3 protein: CASSETGQAGGYTF

D gene: -
clone size: -
V gene: TRBV12-3/TRBV12-4
J gene: TRBJ2-1
CDR3 DNA: TGTGCCAGCAGTTTTTTACTAGGTGAGCAGTTCTTC
CDR3 protein: CASSFLLGEQFF

D gene: -
clone size: -
V gene: TRBV5-1
J gene: TRBJ1-1
CDR3 DNA: TGCGCCAGCAGCTTGGCCGACAGCCCGTCCACTGAAGCTTTCTTT
CDR3 protein: CASSLADSPSTEAFF

D gene: TRBD1
clone size: -
V gene: TRBV5-1
J gene: TRBJ1-3
CDR3 DNA: TGCGCCAGCAGCTCCGCCGACAGGGTCTCTGGAAACACCATATATTTT
CDR3 protein: CASSSADRVSGNTIYF

D gene: -
clone size: -
V gene: TRBV7-7
J gene: TRBJ2-3
CDR3 DNA: TGTGCTAGCAGCTTAGGACCCACAGATACGCAGTATTTT
CDR3 protein: CASSLGPTDTQYF

D gene: -
clone size: -
V gene: TRBV5-5
J gene: TRBJ1-1
CDR3 DNA: TGTGCCAGCAGCCGTACACAGAACACTGAAGCTTTCTTT
CDR3 protein: CASSRTQNTEAFF

D gene: -
clone size: -
V gene: TRBV27
J gene: TRBJ2-3
CDR3 DNA: TGTGCCAGCAGTTTACGGACGCCGGACACCGCTAGCACAGATACGCAGTATTTT
CDR3 protein: CASSLRTPDTASTDTQYF

D gene: TRBD1
clone size: -
V gene: TRBV4-1
J gene: TRBJ1-4
CDR3 DNA: TGCGCCAGCAGCCAGGGACAGGGGAAGGGTGAAAAACTGTTTTTT
CDR3 protein: CASSQGQGKGEKLFF

D gene: -
clone size: -
V gene: TRBV19
J gene: TRBJ2-2
CDR3 DNA: TGTGCCAGTAGTATCTTCACCGGGGAGCTGTTTTTT
CDR3 protein: CASSIFTGELFF

D gene: -
clone size: -
V gene: TRBV7-9
J gene: TRBJ2-3
CDR3 DNA: TGTGCCAGCAGCCCAGCGGGTTCGACTAGCACAGATACGCAGTATTTT
CDR3 protein: CASSPAGSTSTDTQYF

D gene: -
clone size: once
V gene: TRBV18
J gene: TRBJ1-2
CDR3 DNA: TGTGCCAGCTCACCTGACAGGATGGGCGGCTACACCTTC
CDR3 protein: CASSPDRMGGYTF

D gene: -
clone size: -
V gene: TRBV6-5
J gene: TRBJ2-7
CDR3 DNA: TGTGCCAGTCGGCCAGCAGGGGCGATCTACGAGCAGTACTTC
CDR3 protein: CASRPAGAIYEQYF

D gene: TRBD2
clone size: -
V gene: TRBV27
J gene: TRBJ2-7
CDR3 DNA: TGTGCCAGCAGTTTAGGTCAGAGCGGGGGTTTGTCCGAGCAGTACTTC
CDR3 protein: CASSLGQSGGLSEQYF

D gene: TRBD1
clone size: -
V gene: TRBV15
J gene: TRBJ1-4
CDR3 DNA: TGTGCCACCAGCAGAAGAGACAGGGATGAAAAACTGTTTTTT
CDR3 protein: CATSRRDRDEKLFF

D gene: -
clone size: -
V gene: TRBV29-1
J gene: TRBJ1-2
CDR3 DNA: TGCAGCGTTGATGGTCAGGCCGACTATGGCTACACCTTC
CDR3 protein: CSVDGQADYGYTF

D gene: TRBD1
clone size: -
V gene: TRBV4-3
J gene: TRBJ2-2
CDR3 DNA: TGCGCCAGCAGCCAAGAGACCGGGACAGGGGAGGCCGGGGAGCTGTTTTTT
CDR3 protein: CASSQETGTGEAGELFF

D gene: -
clone size: -
V gene: TRBV14
J gene: TRBJ1-2
CDR3 DNA: TGTGCCAGCAGCCAAGACGGGTATGGCTACACCTTC
CDR3 protein: CASSQDGYGYTF